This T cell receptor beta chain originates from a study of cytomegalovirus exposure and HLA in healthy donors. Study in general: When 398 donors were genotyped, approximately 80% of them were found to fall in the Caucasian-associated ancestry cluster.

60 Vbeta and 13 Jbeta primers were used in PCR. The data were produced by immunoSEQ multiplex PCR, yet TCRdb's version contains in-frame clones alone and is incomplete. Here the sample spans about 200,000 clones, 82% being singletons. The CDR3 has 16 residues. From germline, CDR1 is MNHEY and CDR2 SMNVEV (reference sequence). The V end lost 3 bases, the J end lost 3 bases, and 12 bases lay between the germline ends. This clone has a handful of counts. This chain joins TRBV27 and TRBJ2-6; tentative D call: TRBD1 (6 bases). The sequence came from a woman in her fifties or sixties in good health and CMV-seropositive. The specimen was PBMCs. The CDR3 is CASSFRQDLGANVLTF. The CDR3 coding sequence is TGTGCCAGCAGTTTCCGACAGGATCTTGGGGCCAACGTCCTGACTTTC.